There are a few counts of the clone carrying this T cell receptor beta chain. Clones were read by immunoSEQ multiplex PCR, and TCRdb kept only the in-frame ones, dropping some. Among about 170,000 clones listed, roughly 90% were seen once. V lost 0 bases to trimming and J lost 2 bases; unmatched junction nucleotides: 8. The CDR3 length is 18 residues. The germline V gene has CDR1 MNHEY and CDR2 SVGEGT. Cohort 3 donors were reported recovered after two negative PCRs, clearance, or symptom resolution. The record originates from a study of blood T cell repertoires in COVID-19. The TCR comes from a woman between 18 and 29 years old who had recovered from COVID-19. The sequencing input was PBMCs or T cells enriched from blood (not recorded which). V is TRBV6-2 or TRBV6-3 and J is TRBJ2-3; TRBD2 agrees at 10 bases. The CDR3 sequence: CASSYSRLAGANTDTQYF. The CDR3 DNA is TGTGCCAGCAGTTACTCGAGGCTAGCGGGAGCGAACACAGATACGCAGTATTTT.